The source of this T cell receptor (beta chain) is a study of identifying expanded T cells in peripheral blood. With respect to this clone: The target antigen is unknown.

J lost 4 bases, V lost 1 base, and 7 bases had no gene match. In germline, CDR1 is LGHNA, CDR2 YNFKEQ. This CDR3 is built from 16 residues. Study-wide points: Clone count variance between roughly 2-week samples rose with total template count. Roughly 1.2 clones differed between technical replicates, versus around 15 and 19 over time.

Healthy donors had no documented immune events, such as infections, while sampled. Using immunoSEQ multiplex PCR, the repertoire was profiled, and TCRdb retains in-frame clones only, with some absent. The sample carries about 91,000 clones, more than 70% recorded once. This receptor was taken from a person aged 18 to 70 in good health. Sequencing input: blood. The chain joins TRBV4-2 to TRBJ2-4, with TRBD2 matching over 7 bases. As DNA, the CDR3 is TGTGCCAGCAGCCAAGTATCGGGGGGAGAGAAAAACATTCAGTACTTC. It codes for CASSQVSGGEKNIQYF.